The rows below give T cell receptor beta chains drawn from one sample of a study of shared clonotypes between healthy human individuals. Sequencing used immunoSEQ multiplex PCR; TCRdb keeps in-frame clones, though not all of them. The table includes 1,500,000 or so clones, approximately 98.5% detected once. Sequenced: naive CD4+ T cells sorted from blood. Every receptor here comes from a man aged 25 to 40 in good health. CDR3s include the opening cysteine and the closing phenylalanine or tryptophan. The D gene is left open where the match is weak. For some rows the clone size is stated as once, few or many, or as a class when expanded; others skip it.

12	TRBV5-4	-	-	TRBJ2-3	CASSLASDTQYF	TGTGCCAGCAGCTTGGCGTCAGATACGCAGTATTTT
15	TRBV6-1	-	TRBD1	TRBJ1-3	CASRPRQGTGNTIYF	TGTGCCAGCAGGCCCCGACAGGGAACCGGAAACACCATATATTTT
18	TRBV19	-	TRBD1	TRBJ2-1	CASSTRGTRPYSYNEQFF	TGTGCCAGTAGTACCAGGGGGACGAGGCCTTACAGCTACAATGAGCAGTTCTTC
13	TRBV6-6	-	TRBD1	TRBJ2-7	CASSSGRGFEQYF	TGTGCCAGCAGTTCAGGCAGGGGGTTCGAGCAGTACTTC
17	TRBV5-1	-	TRBD2	TRBJ2-1	CASRQAGLAAPYNEQFF	TGCGCCAGCAGGCAGGCGGGACTAGCGGCACCCTACAATGAGCAGTTCTTC
14	TRBV18	-	TRBD2	TRBJ2-7	CASSSGTNSYEQYF	TGTGCCAGCTCGTCCGGGACTAACTCCTACGAGCAGTACTTC
15	TRBV19	-	-	TRBJ2-1	CASSILPSSYNEQFF	TGTGCCAGTAGTATACTCCCGAGCTCCTACAATGAGCAGTTCTTC
13	TRBV27	-	-	TRBJ2-3	CASSLYPGDTQYF	TGTGCCAGCAGTTTATACCCCGGAGATACGCAGTATTTT
14	TRBV19	-	TRBD1	TRBJ1-2	CASSIPDRNYGYTF	TGTGCCAGTAGTATCCCGGACAGGAACTATGGCTACACCTTC
14	TRBV5-1	-	-	TRBJ2-1	CASSSLAIHNEQFF	TGCGCCAGCAGCTCACTAGCTATCCACAATGAGCAGTTCTTC
15	TRBV18	-	-	TRBJ1-4	CASSPLAATNEKLFF	TGTGCCAGCTCACCATTGGCTGCGACTAATGAAAAACTGTTTTTT
14	TRBV7-9	-	TRBD1	TRBJ2-1	CASSLVGTGDEQFF	TGTGCCAGCAGCTTAGTAGGGACAGGGGATGAGCAGTTCTTC
17	TRBV11-3	-	-	TRBJ2-1	CASSFSWGEQSHNEQFF	TGTGCCAGCAGCTTCTCCTGGGGGGAACAATCCCACAATGAGCAGTTCTTC
17	TRBV18	-	-	TRBJ2-7	CASSPLTRTRTSYEQYF	TGTGCCAGCTCACCACTTACACGGACTCGTACCTCCTACGAGCAGTACTTC
12	TRBV29-1	-	-	TRBJ2-1	CSVGWSYNEQFF	TGCAGCGTTGGTTGGTCCTACAATGAGCAGTTCTTC
14	TRBV11-2	-	-	TRBJ2-1	CASSQQGTYNEQFF	TGTGCCAGCAGCCAACAGGGTACATACAATGAGCAGTTCTTC
12	TRBV18	-	TRBD2	TRBJ2-7	CASSPPAGTSAF	TGTGCCAGCTCACCACCGGCAGGGACTAGCGCTTTC
14	TRBV18	-	TRBD1	TRBJ2-5	CASSQPGQGRTQYF	TGTGCCAGCTCGCAACCGGGACAGGGTAGGACCCAGTACTTC
14	TRBV18	-	-	TRBJ1-5	CASSPSVGNQPQHF	TGTGCCAGCTCACCTTCTGTTGGCAATCAGCCCCAGCATTTT
15	TRBV18	-	TRBD1	TRBJ2-7	CASSPEDRGSYEQYF	TGTGCCAGCTCGCCCGAGGACAGGGGATCCTACGAGCAGTACTTC
14	TRBV10-3	-	-	TRBJ2-1	CAINGAAVYNEHFF	TGTGCCATCAATGGGGCCGCCGTATACAATGAGCATTTCTTC
14	TRBV15	once	-	TRBJ1-4	CATSKTGRGRKLFF	TGTGCCACCAGCAAAACAGGGCGAGGAAGAAAACTGTTTTTT
14	TRBV5-6	-	-	TRBJ2-5	CASSPARGTETQYF	TGTGCCAGCAGCCCGGCCAGGGGCACAGAGACCCAGTACTTC
16	TRBV18	-	-	TRBJ1-3	CASSREVSGSGNTIYF	TGTGCCAGCTCACGAGAGGTTTCCGGCTCTGGAAACACCATATATTTT
13	TRBV5-5	-	-	TRBJ1-5	CASSAESNQPQHF	TGTGCCAGCAGTGCCGAAAGCAATCAGCCCCAGCATTTT
11	TRBV20-1	-	-	TRBJ2-2	CSASSAGELFF	TGCAGTGCTTCTAGCGCCGGGGAGCTGTTTTTT
16	TRBV19	-	-	TRBJ1-3	CASSIYGSLSGNTIYF	TGTGCCAGTAGTATTTACGGCAGCCTCTCTGGAAACACCATATATTTT
15	TRBV5-5	-	-	TRBJ2-1	CASSLVPGLEDEQFF	TGTGCCAGCAGCTTGGTGCCGGGCCTCGAGGATGAGCAGTTCTTC
15	TRBV9	-	-	TRBJ2-4	CASSVDPSPGYIQYF	TGTGCCAGCAGCGTAGACCCTAGTCCAGGGTACATTCAGTACTTC
14	TRBV18	-	-	TRBJ2-1	CASSPQTVDNEQFF	TGTGCCAGCTCACCACAAACGGTTGACAATGAGCAGTTCTTC
13	TRBV10-3	-	-	TRBJ1-5	CAISDHLNQPQHF	TGTGCCATCAGTGACCACCTTAATCAGCCCCAGCATTTT
15	TRBV19	-	TRBD2	TRBJ2-3	CASSISGSAADTQYF	TGTGCCAGTAGTATTAGCGGGAGTGCCGCAGATACGCAGTATTTT
14	TRBV18	-	-	TRBJ1-1	CASSPAGMNTEAFF	TGTGCCAGCTCACCAGCAGGGATGAACACTGAAGCTTTCTTT
17	TRBV7-6	once	TRBD2	TRBJ2-1	CASSPGTSGSSGNEQFF	TGTGCCAGCAGCCCGGGGACTAGCGGGAGTTCCGGCAATGAGCAGTTCTTC
15	TRBV7-9	-	-	TRBJ2-1	CASSLVGSSYNEQFF	TGTGCCAGCAGCTTAGTGGGTAGCTCCTACAATGAGCAGTTCTTC
16	TRBV9	-	-	TRBJ2-1	CASSVLSRSGSYEQFF	TGTGCCAGCAGCGTACTCTCCCGTTCGGGGAGTTATGAGCAGTTCTTC
16	TRBV7-2	-	-	TRBJ1-2	CASSLVPFGANYGYTF	TGTGCCAGCAGCTTAGTACCGTTTGGGGCTAACTATGGCTACACCTTC
13	TRBV11-2	-	-	TRBJ1-1	CASSPRGVTEAFF	TGTGCCAGCAGTCCTAGGGGTGTCACTGAAGCTTTCTTT
14	TRBV5-1	-	-	TRBJ1-4	CASSLGQRNEKLFF	TGCGCCAGCAGCTTGGGGCAGCGTAATGAAAAACTGTTTTTT
13	TRBV5-8	once	-	TRBJ1-5	CASSEDGYYPQHF	TGTGCCAGCAGCGAAGACGGGTATTATCCCCAGCATTTT
13	TRBV7-2	-	-	TRBJ2-7	CASSLIRTYEQYF	TGTGCCAGCAGCTTAATTCGGACTTACGAGCAGTACTTC
14	TRBV2	-	TRBD1	TRBJ2-1	CASSTGQKGGEQFF	TGTGCCAGCAGTACGGGACAGAAAGGGGGTGAGCAGTTCTTC
15	TRBV18	-	-	TRBJ2-2	CASSPATINTGELFF	TGTGCCAGCTCACCAGCGACTATCAACACCGGGGAGCTGTTTTTT
18	TRBV5-4	-	-	TRBJ2-2	CASSLIAGLSVSTGELFF	TGTGCCAGCAGCTTGATAGCAGGGTTATCTGTTTCCACCGGGGAGCTGTTTTTT
15	TRBV7-2	-	-	TRBJ2-5	CASSLGGPAKETQYF	TGTGCCAGCAGTCTCGGGGGACCCGCGAAGGAGACCCAGTACTTC
12	TRBV29-1	-	-	TRBJ2-5	CSVAANQETQYF	TGCAGCGTTGCGGCCAACCAAGAGACCCAGTACTTC
14	TRBV19	-	-	TRBJ2-3	CASSIRASTDTQYF	TGTGCCAGTAGTATCAGGGCTAGCACAGATACGCAGTATTTT
14	TRBV5-1	-	-	TRBJ2-5	CASSLSGTEETQYF	TGCGCCAGCAGCTTGAGCGGGACAGAAGAGACCCAGTACTTC
15	TRBV5-1	-	TRBD1	TRBJ1-2	CASSVEGGRNYGYTF	TGCGCCAGCAGCGTGGAAGGGGGCCGGAACTATGGCTACACCTTC
14	TRBV2	-	-	TRBJ2-7	CASRPQGRAYEQYF	TGTGCCAGCCGACCTCAGGGTCGGGCCTACGAGCAGTACTTC
16	TRBV18	-	TRBD1	TRBJ2-7	CASSPQGQGGTYEQYF	TGTGCCAGCTCACCTCAGGGACAGGGGGGAACCTACGAGCAGTACTTC
17	TRBV9	-	TRBD2	TRBJ2-3	CASSVGGGRSSTDTQYF	TGTGCCAGCAGCGTAGGTGGCGGGAGGAGTAGCACAGATACGCAGTATTTT
13	TRBV7-9	once	-	TRBJ1-1	CASSLDGLTEAFF	TGTGCCAGCAGTTTGGACGGTCTTACTGAAGCTTTCTTT
12	TRBV30	-	-	TRBJ1-1	CAWRTAYTEAFF	TGTGCCTGGCGGACAGCCTACACTGAAGCTTTCTTT
13	TRBV29-1	-	-	TRBJ2-1	CSVYWEAHNEQFF	TGCAGCGTTTATTGGGAGGCCCACAATGAGCAGTTCTTC
13	TRBV7-7	-	-	TRBJ2-7	CASSLGRGYEQYF	TGTGCCAGCAGCTTAGGCAGGGGCTACGAGCAGTACTTC
16	TRBV27	-	TRBD1	TRBJ2-7	CASSASGQGYSYEQYF	TGTGCCAGCAGTGCTTCGGGACAGGGATACTCCTACGAGCAGTACTTC